A selection of T cell receptor beta chains follows, all from one sample in a study of OX40 agonist ivuxolimab in advanced cancers. Method: immunoSEQ multiplex PCR; TCRdb's copy keeps in-frame clones and lacks some. The sample lists roughly 23,000 clones; around 77% were seen once. The input for sequencing was CD4+ or CD8+ T cells sorted from blood, taken in a trial of the OX40 agonist ivuxolimab. These receptors were collected from an adult with an advanced solid tumor such as melanoma, head and neck, liver or kidney cancer. Each CDR3 is given with its conserved first and last residue. D genes are given only for firm matches. Rows give clone size only sometimes, using once, few, many, or a class for an expanded clone.

D gene: .; clone size: .; V gene: TRBV9; J gene: TRBJ2-3; CDR3 DNA: TGTGCCAGCAGCGTAGGTCTTCCGGGCACAGATACGCAGTATTTT; CDR3 protein: CASSVGLPGTDTQYF
D gene: TRBD1; clone size: .; V gene: TRBV28; J gene: TRBJ2-4; CDR3 DNA: TGTGCCAGCAGTCCAGGACAGGTTGGAGACATTCAGTACTTC; CDR3 protein: CASSPGQVGDIQYF
D gene: TRBD2; clone size: .; V gene: TRBV19; J gene: TRBJ2-5; CDR3 DNA: TGTGCCAGTAGTCGGACTAGCGGGGGGAGGGAGACCCAGTACTTC; CDR3 protein: CASSRTSGGRETQYF
D gene: TRBD1; clone size: .; V gene: TRBV7-9; J gene: TRBJ2-7; CDR3 DNA: TGTGCCAGCAGCATGGACAGGGGAGGCTACGAGCAGTACTTC; CDR3 protein: CASSMDRGGYEQYF
D gene: .; clone size: .; V gene: TRBV28; J gene: TRBJ1-5; CDR3 DNA: TGTGCCAGCAGTTTATGGGGTGGGAGCAATCAGCCCCAGCATTTT; CDR3 protein: CASSLWGGSNQPQHF
D gene: .; clone size: .; V gene: TRBV6-5; J gene: TRBJ1-1; CDR3 DNA: TGTGCCAGCAGTTCCGCTCCGGGGATCGCTGAAGCTTTCTTT; CDR3 protein: CASSSAPGIAEAFF
D gene: .; clone size: .; V gene: TRBV6-6; J gene: TRBJ2-2; CDR3 DNA: TGTGCCAGCAGTTACGTGCCCGCGAACACCGGGGAGCTGTTTTTT; CDR3 protein: CASSYVPANTGELFF
D gene: .; clone size: .; V gene: TRBV5-4; J gene: TRBJ1-4; CDR3 DNA: TGTGCCAGCAGCTTGCTCTTGGGTGACGATGAAAAACTGTTTTTT; CDR3 protein: CASSLLLGDDEKLFF
D gene: .; clone size: .; V gene: TRBV7-8; J gene: TRBJ1-2; CDR3 DNA: TGTGCCAGCAGCTTAGAAGGCGGTTGGCGGCACTATGGCTACACCTTC; CDR3 protein: CASSLEGGWRHYGYTF
D gene: TRBD2; clone size: .; V gene: TRBV7-9; J gene: TRBJ2-2; CDR3 DNA: TGTGCCAGCAGCCCCTGGGGGGGGGAGAACACCGGGGAGCTGTTTTTT; CDR3 protein: CASSPWGGENTGELFF
D gene: .; clone size: .; V gene: TRBV5-1; J gene: TRBJ2-7; CDR3 DNA: TGCGCCAGCAGCTCCCGGACCGGGCTGGTCTTCGAGCAGTACTTC; CDR3 protein: CASSSRTGLVFEQYF
D gene: TRBD1; clone size: .; V gene: TRBV7-9; J gene: TRBJ2-7; CDR3 DNA: TGTGCCAGCAGCTTACCCCCGAACCGGGACAGGCCGTCCTACGAGCAGTACTTC; CDR3 protein: CASSLPPNRDRPSYEQYF
D gene: .; clone size: .; V gene: TRBV7-3; J gene: TRBJ2-3; CDR3 DNA: TGTGCCAGCAGCGCCGGCCGGGGAGATACGCAGTATTTT; CDR3 protein: CASSAGRGDTQYF
D gene: .; clone size: .; V gene: TRBV11-1; J gene: TRBJ2-5; CDR3 DNA: TGTGCCAGCAGCTTAGCGGGGAATAATTCCCCCCAGTACTTC; CDR3 protein: CASSLAGNNSPQYF
D gene: .; clone size: .; V gene: TRBV11-3; J gene: TRBJ2-6; CDR3 DNA: TGTGCCAGCAGCACCACGCGCGATCGACAAAGTCGGGCCAACGTCCTGACTTTC; CDR3 protein: CASSTTRDRQSRANVLTF
D gene: TRBD1; clone size: .; V gene: TRBV14; J gene: TRBJ2-1; CDR3 DNA: TGTGCCAGCAGCCTCCTACAGGGGAACAATGAGCAGTTCTTC; CDR3 protein: CASSLLQGNNEQFF
D gene: TRBD1; clone size: .; V gene: TRBV27; J gene: TRBJ2-1; CDR3 DNA: TGTGCCAGCAGCTACTCTGGGACAGGCAACAATGAGCAGTTCTTC; CDR3 protein: CASSYSGTGNNEQFF
D gene: TRBD1; clone size: .; V gene: TRBV4-1; J gene: TRBJ2-7; CDR3 DNA: TGCGCCAGCAGCCAAGAACCGGGACAGGGCTCCTACGAGCAGTACTTC; CDR3 protein: CASSQEPGQGSYEQYF
D gene: TRBD2; clone size: .; V gene: TRBV7-3; J gene: TRBJ2-1; CDR3 DNA: TGTGCCAGCAGCTTAACTAGCGGGGGGCCCATACCTGGCAATGAGCAGTTCTTC; CDR3 protein: CASSLTSGGPIPGNEQFF
D gene: .; clone size: few; V gene: TRBV7-9; J gene: TRBJ2-7; CDR3 DNA: TGTGCCAGCAGCCACCCGTCCTCCTACGAGCAGTACTTC; CDR3 protein: CASSHPSSYEQYF
D gene: .; clone size: .; V gene: TRBV4-3; J gene: TRBJ1-4; CDR3 DNA: TGCGCCAGCAGCCAGAGTGGGGGGGTAGCTAATGAAAAACTGTTTTTT; CDR3 protein: CASSQSGGVANEKLFF
D gene: .; clone size: .; V gene: TRBV27; J gene: TRBJ2-7; CDR3 DNA: TGTGCCAGCAGTCCGGACGTTGAGGGGTTCGCGTACGAGCAGTACTTC; CDR3 protein: CASSPDVEGFAYEQYF
D gene: .; clone size: .; V gene: TRBV5-4; J gene: TRBJ1-3; CDR3 DNA: TGTGCCAGCAGTGTTCCCGGCCTCTCTGGAAACACCATATATTTT; CDR3 protein: CASSVPGLSGNTIYF
D gene: TRBD2; clone size: .; V gene: TRBV6-4; J gene: TRBJ2-3; CDR3 DNA: TGTGCCAGCAGTGACTCGTCTAGCGGGGGGATTAGCACAGATACGCAGTATTTT; CDR3 protein: CASSDSSSGGISTDTQYF
D gene: .; clone size: .; V gene: TRBV7-9; J gene: TRBJ2-2; CDR3 DNA: TGTGCCAGCAGCGCCCCTCCGGACACCGGGGAGCTGTTTTTT; CDR3 protein: CASSAPPDTGELFF
D gene: .; clone size: medium-sized; V gene: TRBV7-2; J gene: TRBJ1-2; CDR3 DNA: TGTGCCAGCAGCTTACCCCCCGACGGTACCTATGGCTACACCTTC; CDR3 protein: CASSLPPDGTYGYTF
D gene: TRBD2; clone size: .; V gene: TRBV4-2; J gene: TRBJ2-2; CDR3 DNA: TGTGCCAGCGCGGGACTAGCGGGGAACACCGGGGAGCTGTTTTTT; CDR3 protein: CASAGLAGNTGELFF
D gene: .; clone size: .; V gene: TRBV7-6; J gene: TRBJ1-2; CDR3 DNA: TGTGCCAGCAGCAGCAATGTTGTCTATGGCTACACCTTC; CDR3 protein: CASSSNVVYGYTF
D gene: .; clone size: once; V gene: TRBV5-1; J gene: TRBJ2-5; CDR3 DNA: TGCGCCAGCAGCCCGTGGAGGGGGGAAGAGACCCAGTACTTC; CDR3 protein: CASSPWRGEETQYF